This entry features one T cell receptor (beta chain) sequence. The data were produced by immunoSEQ multiplex PCR, yet TCRdb's version contains in-frame clones alone and is incomplete. The repertoire holds approximately 53,000 clones, with roughly 80% as singletons. The data are from a study of blood T cell repertoires in COVID-19. As for the study in general: T cells, B-cell-depleted T cells, or PBMCs supplied cDNA or gDNA.

V was clipped by 3 bases and J by 2 bases, with 16 bases between them. The CDR3 consists of 16 residues. Germline V gene lookup returns CDR1 MDHEN and CDR2 SYDVKM. Sequenced: peripheral blood. This clonotype was obtained from a woman between 55 and 75 years old with acute or convalescent COVID-19. This chain connects TRBV28 to TRBJ1-2; the D gene is possibly TRBD1 (6 bases). For the CDR3, the DNA is TGTGCCAGCAGTTTTCCGCAGGGGCAGCCCAACTATGGCTACACCTTC. Protein sequence: CASSFPQGQPNYGYTF.